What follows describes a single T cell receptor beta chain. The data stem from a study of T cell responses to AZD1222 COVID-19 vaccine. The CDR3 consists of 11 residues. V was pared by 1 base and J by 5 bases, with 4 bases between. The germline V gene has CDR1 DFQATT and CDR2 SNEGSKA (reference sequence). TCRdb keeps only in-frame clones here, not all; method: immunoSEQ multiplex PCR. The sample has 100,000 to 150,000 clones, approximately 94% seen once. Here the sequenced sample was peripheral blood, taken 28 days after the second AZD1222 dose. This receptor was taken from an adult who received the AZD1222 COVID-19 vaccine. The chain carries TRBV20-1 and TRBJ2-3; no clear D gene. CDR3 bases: TGCAGTGCTAGAGTGGGAGATACGCAGTATTTT. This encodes CSARVGDTQYF.